The text below deals with one T cell receptor (beta chain). It has no known antigen specificity. The record has no base qualities; no much larger clone is one base away. Libraries came from PCR. The data were produced on a HiSeq X Ten. The public reads were run again by TCRdb, first through fastp at Q25 and then through MiXCR, and only productive beta chains were kept. For every CDR3 protein sequence, its rows merge into one entry that carries the most common genes and DNA. This sample lists 25,000 or so distinct CDR3 sequences; roughly half were detected once. The top ten clonotypes cover 20% to 25% of the sample. Patients with localized lung adenocarcinoma, a subtype of non-small cell lung cancer, were used as donors. Samples were obtained from the centers of localized lung adenocarcinomas. For TCR repertoire analysis, CD4+ T cells taken from tumor tissue were profiled apart from CD8+ T cells. The data were obtained in a study of CD4 and CD8 cells across lung adenocarcinoma regions (dated by TCRdb to 2017 to 2018). Notes on the research overall: The study examined intratumor heterogeneity of the T cell receptor repertoire by comparing tumor centers with tumor margins.

From cysteine to phenylalanine, the CDR3 is 15 amino acids long. Only the CDR3 DNA is retained, 45 bases long and in frame from the first base. As encoded in the germline V gene (reference sequence), CDR1 is MNHEY while CDR2 is SMNVEV. The germline ends are 25 bases apart after V is trimmed by 6 bases and J by 12 bases. The sequenced material came from CD4+ T cells from the center of a lung tumor. The cell subset or site tag for this specimen amounts to: tumor center region. This receptor was taken from a male donor with lung adenocarcinoma. The CD4 and CD8 labels of this study may be unreliable. The chain couples TRBV27 to TRBJ2-3; TRBD2 is a possible D gene, resting on 5 matching bases. The DNA sequence is as follows: TGTGCCAGCAGGACGGGATTGCAATACAAAAATATTCAGTATTTT. Translated, it gives CASRTGLQYKNIQYF.